This TCR beta chain was identified in a study of T cell clones after liver transplantation. The overall study: Graft-donor-reactive sequences were compared with third-party-reactive TCRbeta sequences from pre-transplant mixed lymphocyte reactions. Samples came pre-transplant, pre-randomization before withdrawal, and post-randomization after withdrawal ended.

Sorting of unstimulated PBMCs yielded separate CD3+CD4+ and CD3+CD8+ fractions. Points on this clone: In the same sample, other DNA sequences code for this CDR3.

Germline CDR1 is SQVTM and CDR2 is ANQGSEA. The length of the CDR3 is 14 residues. Trimming removed 6 bases at V and 4 bases at J, with 18 bases between. Sequencing used immunoSEQ multiplex PCR; TCRdb keeps in-frame clones, though not all of them. The data hold 6,000 to 9,000 clones, with 80% observed a single time. This clonotype originated in a human donor who received a liver transplant. The V call is TRBV29-1, the J call TRBJ1-2; unclear D gene. This specimen consisted of CD8+ T cells from blood, obtained before liver transplant. The CDR3 is CSVAYKTTAYGYTF. The CDR3 coding sequence is TGCAGCGTGGCCTACAAAACGACTGCCTATGGCTACACCTTC.